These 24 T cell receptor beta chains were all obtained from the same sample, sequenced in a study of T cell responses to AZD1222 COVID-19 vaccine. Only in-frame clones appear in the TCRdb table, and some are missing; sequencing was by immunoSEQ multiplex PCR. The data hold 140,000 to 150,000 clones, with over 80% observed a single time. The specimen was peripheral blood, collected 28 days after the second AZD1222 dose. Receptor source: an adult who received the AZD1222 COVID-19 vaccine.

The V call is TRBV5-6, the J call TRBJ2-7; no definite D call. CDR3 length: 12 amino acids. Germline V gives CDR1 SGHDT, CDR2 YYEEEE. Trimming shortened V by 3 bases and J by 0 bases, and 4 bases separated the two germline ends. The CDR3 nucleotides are TGTGCCAGCAGCTCCTTCTCCTACGAGCAGTACTTC. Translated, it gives CASSSFSYEQYF. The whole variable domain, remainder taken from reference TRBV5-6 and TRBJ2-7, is DAGVTQSPTHLIKTRGQQVTLRCSPKSGHDTVSWYQQALGQGPQFIFQYYEEEERQRGNFPDRFSGHQFPNYSSELNVNALLLGDSALYLCASSSFSYEQYFGPGTRLTVT.

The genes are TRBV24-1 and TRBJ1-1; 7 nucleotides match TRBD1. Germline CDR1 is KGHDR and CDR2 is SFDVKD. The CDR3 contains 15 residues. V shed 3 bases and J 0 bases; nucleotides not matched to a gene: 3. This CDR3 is CATSDAGQLNTEAFF. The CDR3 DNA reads TGTGCCACCAGTGATGCGGGACAGCTGAACACTGAAGCTTTCTTT.

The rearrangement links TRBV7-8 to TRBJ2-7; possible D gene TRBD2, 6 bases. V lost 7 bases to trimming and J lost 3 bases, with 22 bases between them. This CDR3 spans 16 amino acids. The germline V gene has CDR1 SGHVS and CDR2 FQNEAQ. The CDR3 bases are TGTGCCAGCACCCCGATGGGTAGCGGAGTTCGCTACGAGCAGTACTTC. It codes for CASTPMGSGVRYEQYF. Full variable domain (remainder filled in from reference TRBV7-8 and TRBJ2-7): GAGVSQSPRYKVAKRGQDVALRCDPISGHVSLFWYQQALGQGPEFLTYFQNEAQLDKSGLPSDRFFAERPEGSVSTLKIQRTQQEDSAVYLCASTPMGSGVRYEQYFGPGTRLTVT.

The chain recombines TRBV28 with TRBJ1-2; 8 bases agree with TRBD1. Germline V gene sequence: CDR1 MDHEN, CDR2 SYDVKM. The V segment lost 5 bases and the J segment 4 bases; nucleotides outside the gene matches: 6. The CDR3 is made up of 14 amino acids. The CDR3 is CASSARQGSYGYTF. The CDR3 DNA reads TGTGCCAGCAGTGCCCGACAGGGGAGCTATGGCTACACCTTC.

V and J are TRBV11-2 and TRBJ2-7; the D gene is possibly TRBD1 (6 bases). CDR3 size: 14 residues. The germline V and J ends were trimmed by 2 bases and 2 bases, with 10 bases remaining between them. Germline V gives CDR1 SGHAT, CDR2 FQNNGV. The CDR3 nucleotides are TGTGCCAGCAGCTTACAGGGGTCAGCCTACGAGCAGTACTTC. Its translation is CASSLQGSAYEQYF.

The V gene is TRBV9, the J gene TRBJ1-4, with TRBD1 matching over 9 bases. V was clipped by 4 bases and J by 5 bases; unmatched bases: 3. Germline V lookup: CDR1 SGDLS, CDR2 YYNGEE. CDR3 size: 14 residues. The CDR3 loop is CASSTGTGNEKLFF. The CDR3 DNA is TGTGCCAGCAGCACCGGGACAGGGAATGAAAAACTGTTTTTT. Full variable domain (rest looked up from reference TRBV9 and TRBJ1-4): DSGVTQTPKHLITATGQRVTLRCSPRSGDLSVYWYQQSLDQGLQFLIQYYNGEERAKGNILERFSAQQFPDLHSELNLSSLELGDSALYFCASSTGTGNEKLFFGSGTQLSVL.

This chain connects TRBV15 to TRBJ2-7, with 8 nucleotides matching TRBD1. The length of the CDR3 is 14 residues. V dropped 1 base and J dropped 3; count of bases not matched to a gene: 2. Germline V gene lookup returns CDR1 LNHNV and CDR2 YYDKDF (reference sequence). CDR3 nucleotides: TGTGCCACCAGCAGAGCAGGGGGCGGCTACGAGCAGTACTTC. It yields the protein CATSRAGGGYEQYF.

DNA of the CDR3: TGTGCCAGCAGCACGGGACAGGCACACACCGGGGAGCTGTTTTTT. Encoded protein: CASSTGQAHTGELFF. This chain links TRBV7-2 with TRBJ2-2; 8 bases fit TRBD1. CDR1 SGHTA and CDR2 FQGNSA come from the germline V gene. The trim removed 5 bases at V and 3 bases at J, leaving 5 bases unmatched. The CDR3 runs to 15 residues.

CDR3 amino acids: CASSLADSYNEQFF. For the CDR3, the DNA is TGTGCCAGTTCTCTAGCAGACTCCTACAATGAGCAGTTCTTC. The rearrangement joins TRBV11-3 to TRBJ2-1; TRBD2 is a possible D gene (5 bases). Germline CDR1 is SGHNT and CDR2 is YENEEA. V was shortened by 9 bases and J by 0 bases, with 12 bases between the two germline ends. This CDR3 has 14 amino acids.

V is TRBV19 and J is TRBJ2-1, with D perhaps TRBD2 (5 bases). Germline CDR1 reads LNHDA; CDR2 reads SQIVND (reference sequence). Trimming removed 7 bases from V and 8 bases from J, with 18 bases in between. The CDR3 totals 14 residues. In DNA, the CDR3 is TGTGCCAGTAAGAATCCCGGGATTAGCTATGAGCAGTTCTTC. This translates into CASKNPGISYEQFF. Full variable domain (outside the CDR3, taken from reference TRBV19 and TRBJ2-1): DGGITQSPKYLFRKEGQNVTLSCEQNLNHDAMYWYRQDPGQGLRLIYYSQIVNDFQKGDIAEGYSVSREKKESFPLTVTSAQKNPTAFYLCASKNPGISYEQFFGPGTRLTVL.

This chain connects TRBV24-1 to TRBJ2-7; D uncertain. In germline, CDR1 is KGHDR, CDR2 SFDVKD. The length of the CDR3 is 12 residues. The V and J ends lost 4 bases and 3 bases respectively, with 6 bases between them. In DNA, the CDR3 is TGTGCCACCAGTGACGCAAACTACGAGCAGTACTTC. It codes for CATSDANYEQYF.

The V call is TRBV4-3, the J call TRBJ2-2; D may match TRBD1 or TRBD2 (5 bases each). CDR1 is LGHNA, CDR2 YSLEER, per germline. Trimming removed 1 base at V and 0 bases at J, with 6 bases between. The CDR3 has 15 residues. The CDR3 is CASSQAGPNTGELFF. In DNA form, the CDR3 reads TGCGCCAGCAGCCAAGCGGGGCCGAACACCGGGGAGCTGTTTTTT.

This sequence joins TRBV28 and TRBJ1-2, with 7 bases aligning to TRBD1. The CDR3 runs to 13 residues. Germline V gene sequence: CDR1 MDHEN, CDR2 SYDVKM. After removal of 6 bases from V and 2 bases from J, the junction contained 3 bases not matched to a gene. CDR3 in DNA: TGTGCCAGCAGCCAGACAGGGAACTATGGCTACACCTTC. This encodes CASSQTGNYGYTF.

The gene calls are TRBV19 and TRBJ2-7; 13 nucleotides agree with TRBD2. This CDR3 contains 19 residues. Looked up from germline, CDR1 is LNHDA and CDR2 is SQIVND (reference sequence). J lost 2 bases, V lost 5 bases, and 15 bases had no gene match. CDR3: CASSLGLAGVSSEAYEQYF. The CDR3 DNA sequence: TGTGCCAGTAGTCTAGGACTAGCGGGAGTTTCAAGTGAAGCCTACGAGCAGTACTTC.

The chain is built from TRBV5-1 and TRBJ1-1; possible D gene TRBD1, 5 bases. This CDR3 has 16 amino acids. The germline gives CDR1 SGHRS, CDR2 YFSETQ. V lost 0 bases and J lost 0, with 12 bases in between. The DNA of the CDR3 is TGCGCCAGCAGCTTGGGGTCAGGGTATATGAACACTGAAGCTTTCTTT. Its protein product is CASSLGSGYMNTEAFF.

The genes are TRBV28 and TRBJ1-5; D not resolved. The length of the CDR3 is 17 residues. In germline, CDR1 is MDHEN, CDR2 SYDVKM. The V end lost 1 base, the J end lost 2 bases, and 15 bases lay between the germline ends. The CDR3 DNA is TGTGCCAGCAGTTTATTTGGTGGCCTCGGGGGCAATCAGCCCCAGCATTTT. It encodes CASSLFGGLGGNQPQHF.

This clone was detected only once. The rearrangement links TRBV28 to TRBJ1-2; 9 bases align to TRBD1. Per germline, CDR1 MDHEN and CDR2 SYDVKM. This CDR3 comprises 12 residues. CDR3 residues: CATGGFDYGYTF. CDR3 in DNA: TGTGCGACAGGGGGGTTTGACTATGGCTACACCTTC.

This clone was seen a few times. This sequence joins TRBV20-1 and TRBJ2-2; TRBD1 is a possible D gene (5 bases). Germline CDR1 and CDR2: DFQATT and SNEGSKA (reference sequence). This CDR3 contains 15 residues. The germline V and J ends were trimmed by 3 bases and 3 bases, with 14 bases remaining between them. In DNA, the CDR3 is TGCAGTGCTAGTTTCAGACAGAAACACACCGGGGAGCTGTTTTTT. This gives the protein CSASFRQKHTGELFF.

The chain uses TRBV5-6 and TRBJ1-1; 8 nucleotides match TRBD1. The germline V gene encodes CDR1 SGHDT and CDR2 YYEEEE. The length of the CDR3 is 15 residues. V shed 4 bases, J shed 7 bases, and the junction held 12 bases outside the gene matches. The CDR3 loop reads CASSRGTGSGIEAFF. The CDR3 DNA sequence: TGTGCCAGCAGCCGGGGGACAGGTTCCGGTATTGAAGCTTTCTTT.

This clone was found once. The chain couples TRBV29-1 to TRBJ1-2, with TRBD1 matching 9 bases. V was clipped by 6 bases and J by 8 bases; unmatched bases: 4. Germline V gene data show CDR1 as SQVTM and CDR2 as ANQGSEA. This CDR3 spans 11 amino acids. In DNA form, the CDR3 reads TGCAGCGTCGCCGGGACAGGGGGCTACACCTTC. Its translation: CSVAGTGGYTF.

CDR3 loop: CASSQDTPGLNNEQFF. For the CDR3, the DNA is TGTGCCAGCAGCCAAGACACACCGGGACTTAACAATGAGCAGTTCTTC. The rearrangement links TRBV3-1 (or the pseudogene TRBV3-2) to TRBJ2-1, with a weak D call TRBD2 (6 bases). Trimming took 0 bases from V and 5 from J, leaving 14 bases between them. Germline assignment: CDR1 LGHDT and CDR2 YNNKEL (reference sequence). The CDR3 is 16 residues long.

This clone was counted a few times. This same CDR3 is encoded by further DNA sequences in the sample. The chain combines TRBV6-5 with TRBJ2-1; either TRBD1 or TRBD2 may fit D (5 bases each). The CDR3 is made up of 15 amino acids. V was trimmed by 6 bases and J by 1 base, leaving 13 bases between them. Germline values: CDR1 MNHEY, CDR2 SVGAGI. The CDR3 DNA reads TGTGCCAGCAGCCCGGGACGCGGATCCTACAATGAGCAGTTCTTC. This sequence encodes CASSPGRGSYNEQFF.

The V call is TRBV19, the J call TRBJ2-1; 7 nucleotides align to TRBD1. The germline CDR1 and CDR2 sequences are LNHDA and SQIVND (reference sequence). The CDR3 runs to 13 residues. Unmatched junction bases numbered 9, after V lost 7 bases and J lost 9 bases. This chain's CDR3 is CASTAQGIGEQFF. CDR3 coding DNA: TGTGCCAGTACCGCACAGGGGATCGGTGAGCAGTTCTTC.

Here the CDR3 DNA reads TGTGCCATCAGTAGTTTTGGGCGAAGGAACACTGAAGCTTTCTTT. Amino acid sequence: CAISSFGRRNTEAFF. The V and J genes are TRBV10-3 and TRBJ1-1; D gene uncertain. Per the germline V gene, CDR1 is ENHRY and CDR2 is SYGVKD. This CDR3 is 15 amino acids long. V lost 5 bases and J lost 1, with 14 bases in between.